The source of this T cell receptor beta chain is a study of cytomegalovirus exposure and HLA in healthy donors. General study points: Later analysis identified around 15,000 TCR beta sequences associated with HLA alleles, using a false discovery rate threshold of 0.05.

Turning to this clone: Its target is not known.

It was with 60 Vbeta and 13 Jbeta primers that the PCR ran. Measured with immunoSEQ multiplex PCR; TCRdb has only the in-frame clones, and not every one. The data contain tens of thousands of clones, about three quarters of them singletons. This TCR came from a woman aged 40 to 50 in good health and CMV-seropositive. Material: PBMCs.

The CDR3 spells CASSFKPGSPSSTDTQYF. The CDR3 nucleotides are TGTGCCAGCAGCTTTAAGCCGGGATCACCATCAAGCACAGATACGCAGTATTTT. The chain uses TRBV7-9 and TRBJ2-3; possible D gene TRBD2, 5 bases. V was shortened by 3 bases and J by 0 bases, with 19 bases between the two germline ends. This CDR3 spans 18 amino acids. Germline CDR1 reads SEHNR; CDR2 reads FQNEAQ (reference sequence).